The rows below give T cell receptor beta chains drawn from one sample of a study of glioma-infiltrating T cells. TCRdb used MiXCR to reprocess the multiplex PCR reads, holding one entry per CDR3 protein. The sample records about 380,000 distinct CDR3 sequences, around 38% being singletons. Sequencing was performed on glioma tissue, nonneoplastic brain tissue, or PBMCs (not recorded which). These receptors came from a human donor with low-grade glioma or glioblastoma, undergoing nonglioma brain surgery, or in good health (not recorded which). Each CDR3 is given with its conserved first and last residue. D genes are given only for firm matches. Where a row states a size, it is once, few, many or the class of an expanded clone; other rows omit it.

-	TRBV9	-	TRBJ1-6	CASSVAQGSNSPLHF	TGTGCCAGCAGCGTAGCTCAGGGAAGTAATTCACCCCTCCACTTT
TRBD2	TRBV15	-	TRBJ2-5	CATSGTSAGGVETQYF	TGTGCCACCAGCGGAACCTCAGCGGGAGGGGTGGAGACCCAGTACTTC
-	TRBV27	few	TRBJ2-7	CASSRGGLGDSYEQYF	TGTGCCAGCAGCCGTGGGGGGTTAGGGGATTCCTACGAGCAGTACTTC
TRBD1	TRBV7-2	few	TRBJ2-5	CASSLGGGTAQETQYF	TGTGCCAGCAGCTTAGGGGGTGGGACAGCCCAAGAGACCCAGTACTTC
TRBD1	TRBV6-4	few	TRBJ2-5	CASSDSRQGGETQYF	TGTGCCAGCAGTGACTCCCGACAGGGTGGCGAGACCCAGTACTTC
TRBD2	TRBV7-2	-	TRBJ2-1	CASSLFRPGLAGDLYEQFF	TGTGCCAGCAGCTTATTTCGGCCGGGACTAGCGGGAGATTTATATGAGCAGTTCTTC
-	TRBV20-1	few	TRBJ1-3	CSVPGRNSGNTIYF	TGCAGTGTCCCAGGGAGGAACTCTGGAAACACCATATATTTT
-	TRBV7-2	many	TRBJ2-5	CASSEEWRSTQYF	TGTGCCAGCAGCGAAGAGTGGAGAAGCACCCAGTACTTC
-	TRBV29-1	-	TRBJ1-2	CSVWGQGQGNYGYTF	TGCAGCGTTTGGGGGCAGGGGCAGGGAAACTATGGCTACACCTTC
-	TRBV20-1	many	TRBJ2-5	CSAWTAAGETQYF	TGCAGTGCTTGGACTGCCGCGGGGGAGACCCAGTACTTC
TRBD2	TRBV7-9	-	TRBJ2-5	CASSPWGGFGQETQYF	TGTGCCAGCAGCCCGTGGGGGGGATTCGGCCAAGAGACCCAGTACTTC
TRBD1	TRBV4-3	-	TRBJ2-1	CASSQTGAYNEQFF	TGCGCCAGCAGCCAAACAGGGGCCTACAATGAGCAGTTCTTC
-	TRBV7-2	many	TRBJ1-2	CASSLVGTSSPDYGYTF	TGTGCCAGCAGCTTAGTTGGGACCTCAAGCCCGGACTATGGCTACACCTTC
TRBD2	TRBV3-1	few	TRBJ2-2	CASSQDGGAGATGELFF	TGTGCCAGCAGCCAAGACGGAGGAGCGGGAGCAACCGGGGAGCTGTTTTTT
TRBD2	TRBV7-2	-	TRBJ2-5	CASSRPALAGVGETQYF	TGTGCCAGCAGCCGCCCGGCTCTAGCGGGAGTAGGGGAGACCCAGTACTTC
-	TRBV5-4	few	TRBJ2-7	CASSERGGLYEQYF	TGTGCCAGCAGCGAGAGGGGGGGGTTGTACGAGCAGTACTTC
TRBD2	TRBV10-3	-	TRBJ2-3	CAISEGASGITDTQYF	TGTGCCATCAGCGAAGGAGCTAGCGGGATTACAGATACGCAGTATTTT
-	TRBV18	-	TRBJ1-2	CASSPSLQDSYGYTF	TGTGCCAGCTCACCAAGCCTACAGGATAGCTATGGCTACACCTTC
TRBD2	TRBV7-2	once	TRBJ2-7	CASSHAGGADPYEQYF	TGTGCCAGCAGCCACGCGGGGGGGGCGGATCCCTACGAGCAGTACTTC
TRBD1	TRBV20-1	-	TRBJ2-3	CSARYRGDTDTQYF	TGCAGTGCTAGATACAGGGGGGACACAGATACGCAGTATTTT
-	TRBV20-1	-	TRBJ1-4	CSATTARRGSEKLFF	TGCAGTGCCACCACGGCCCGCCGGGGTAGTGAAAAACTGTTTTTT
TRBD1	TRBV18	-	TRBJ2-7	CASSPIHRDRGLNEQYF	TGTGCCAGCTCACCTATCCACCGGGACAGGGGTTTGAACGAGCAGTACTTC
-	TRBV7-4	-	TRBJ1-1	CASGWGGNTEAFF	TGTGCCAGCGGCTGGGGGGGAAACACTGAAGCTTTCTTT
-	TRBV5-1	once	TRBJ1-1	CASSPRGLDTEAFF	TGCGCCAGCTCCCCCCGGGGGCTGGACACTGAAGCTTTCTTT
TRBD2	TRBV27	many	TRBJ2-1	CASSFLAGEEQFF	TGTGCCAGCAGTTTCCTAGCGGGAGAGGAGCAGTTCTTC
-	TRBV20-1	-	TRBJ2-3	CSLGASTDTQYF	TGCTCTCTGGGGGCATCCACAGATACGCAGTATTTT
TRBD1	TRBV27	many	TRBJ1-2	CASSPQRDRSYGYTF	TGTGCCAGCAGTCCACAACGGGACAGGTCCTATGGCTACACCTTC
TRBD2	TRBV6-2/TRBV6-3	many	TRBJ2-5	CASSPLAGAGETQYF	TGTGCCAGCAGCCCACTAGCGGGAGCAGGAGAGACCCAGTACTTC
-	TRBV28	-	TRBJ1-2	CASSLLFGGYGYTF	TGTGCCAGCAGTTTATTGTTTGGGGGCTATGGCTACACCTTC
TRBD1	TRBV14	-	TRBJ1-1	CASSQRGQGGTEAFF	TGTGCCAGCAGCCAAAGGGGACAGGGAGGCACTGAAGCTTTCTTT
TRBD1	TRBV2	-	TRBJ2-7	CASRIRDSSYEQYF	TGTGCCAGCAGGATCCGGGACAGTTCCTACGAGCAGTACTTC
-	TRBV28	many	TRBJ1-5	CASSLLQGRQPQHF	TGTGCCAGCAGTTTATTACAGGGAAGGCAGCCCCAGCATTTT
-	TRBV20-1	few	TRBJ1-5	CSARDAGASDQPQHF	TGCAGTGCTAGAGACGCAGGGGCCAGCGATCAGCCCCAGCATTTT
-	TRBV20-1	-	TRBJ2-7	CSGSSTGRSYEQYF	TGCAGTGGATCATCGACGGGGCGATCCTACGAGCAGTACTTC
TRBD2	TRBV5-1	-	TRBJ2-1	CASSISGTTYNERFF	TGCGCCAGCAGCATTAGCGGGACTACTTACAATGAGCGGTTCTTC
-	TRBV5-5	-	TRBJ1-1	CASSFSFNIATEAFF	TGTGCCAGCAGCTTCAGTTTCAACATCGCGACTGAAGCTTTCTTT
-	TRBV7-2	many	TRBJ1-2	CASSPPGSYGYTF	TGTGCCAGCAGTCCCCCGGGCAGCTATGGCTACACCTTC
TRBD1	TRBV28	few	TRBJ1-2	CASKEGATNYGYTF	TGTGCCAGTAAAGAGGGGGCAACTAACTATGGCTACACCTTC
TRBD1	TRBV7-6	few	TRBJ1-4	CASSSLGGTVNEKLFF	TGTGCCAGCAGCTCCCTTGGGGGGACAGTAAATGAAAAACTGTTTTTT